This T cell receptor beta chain came from a study of graft-versus-host responses after intestinal transplantation. Some clones are missing from TCRdb's copy, which holds only in-frame ones; the method was immunoSEQ multiplex PCR. This table holds 45,000 to 55,000 clones, approximately 92% found once. A single count supports this clone. The antigen remains undetermined. V was shortened by 7 bases and J by 5 bases, with 9 bases between the two germline ends. The CDR3 is made up of 12 amino acids. The germline CDR1 and CDR2 sequences are SGHTA and FQGTGA. Broader study findings: Circulating GvH clones peaking coincided with falling HvG clones soon after transplant. GvH clones were identified in recipient marrow, with some first appearing in ileum or blood. Graft-donor T cell macrochimerism coincided with high graft-versus-host to host-versus-graft clonal ratios in allografts.

This chain links TRBV7-3 with TRBJ2-1, with D perhaps TRBD1 (6 bases). The sequence was collected from a human patient who received an intestinal transplant, so some T cells may come from the graft donor. The sample in question was PBMCs, obtained about 800 days after a first intestinal transplant, on the day of a second. The CDR3 bases are TGTGCCAGCAAGGGGACACACAATGAGCAGTTCTTC. Protein: CASKGTHNEQFF.